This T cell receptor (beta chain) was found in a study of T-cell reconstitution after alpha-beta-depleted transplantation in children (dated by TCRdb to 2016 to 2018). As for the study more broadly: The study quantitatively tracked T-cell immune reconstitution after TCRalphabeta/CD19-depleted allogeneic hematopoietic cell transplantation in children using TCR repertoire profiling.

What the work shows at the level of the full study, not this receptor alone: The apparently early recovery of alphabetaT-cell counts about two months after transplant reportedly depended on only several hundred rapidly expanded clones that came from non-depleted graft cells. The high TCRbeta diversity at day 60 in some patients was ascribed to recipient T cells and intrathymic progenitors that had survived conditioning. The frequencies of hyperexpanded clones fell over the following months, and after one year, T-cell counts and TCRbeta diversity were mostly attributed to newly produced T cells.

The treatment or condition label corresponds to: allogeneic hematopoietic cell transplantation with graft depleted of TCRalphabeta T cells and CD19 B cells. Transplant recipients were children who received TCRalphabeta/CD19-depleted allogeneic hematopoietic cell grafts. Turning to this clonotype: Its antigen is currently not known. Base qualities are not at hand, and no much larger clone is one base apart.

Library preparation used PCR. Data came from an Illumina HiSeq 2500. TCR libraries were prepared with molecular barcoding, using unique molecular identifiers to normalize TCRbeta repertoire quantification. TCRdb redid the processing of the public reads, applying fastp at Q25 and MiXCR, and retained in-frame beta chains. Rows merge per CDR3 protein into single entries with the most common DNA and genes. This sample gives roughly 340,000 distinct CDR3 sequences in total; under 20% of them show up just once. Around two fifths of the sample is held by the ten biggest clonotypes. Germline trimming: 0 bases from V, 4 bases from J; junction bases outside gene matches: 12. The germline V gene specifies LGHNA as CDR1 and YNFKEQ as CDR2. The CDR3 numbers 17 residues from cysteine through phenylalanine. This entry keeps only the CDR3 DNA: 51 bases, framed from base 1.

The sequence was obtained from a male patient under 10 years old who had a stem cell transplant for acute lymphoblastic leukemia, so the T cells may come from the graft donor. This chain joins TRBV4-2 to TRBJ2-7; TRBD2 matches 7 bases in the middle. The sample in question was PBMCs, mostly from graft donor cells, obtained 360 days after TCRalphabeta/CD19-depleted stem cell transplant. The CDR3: CASSQEVPGRARYEQYF. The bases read TGTGCCAGCAGCCAAGAGGTCCCGGGGAGGGCCAGGTACGAGCAGTACTTC.